Presented here are 18 T cell receptor beta chains from one specimen sequenced in a study of blood T cell repertoires in COVID-19. Sequenced by immunoSEQ multiplex PCR; TCRdb stores in-frame clones only, minus some. Of over 100,000 clones in the sample, more than 75% were seen once. Material for sequencing was peripheral blood. These receptor sequences come from a man aged 55 to 70 with active or convalescent COVID-19.

The chain has TRBV5-6 and TRBJ1-3, with 7 positions matching TRBD1. From germline, CDR1 is SGHDT and CDR2 YYEEEE. The ends lost 3 bases at V and 3 bases at J; junction bases unmatched: 6. The CDR3 loop spans 15 amino acids. CDR3 in DNA: TGTGCCAGCAGCTCTACAGGGGTCTTTGGAAACACCATATATTTT. Translated: CASSSTGVFGNTIYF.

The chain is built from TRBV2 and TRBJ2-1, with D perhaps TRBD2 (5 bases). Germline loops: CDR1 SNHLY, CDR2 FYNNEI. The ends were cut back, 2 bases at V and 8 bases at J, with 13 bases in the middle. This CDR3 is 14 amino acids long. CDR3 DNA: TGTGCCAGCAGTGAAACTAGGCCTGACCATGAGCAGTTCTTC. This translates into CASSETRPDHEQFF.

The rearrangement joins TRBV29-1 to TRBJ2-5; 16 bases agree with TRBD2. Trimming removed 5 bases from V and 5 bases from J; junction bases left unmatched: 8. The germline V gene has CDR1 SQVTM and CDR2 ANQGSEA. There are 16 residues in the CDR3. CDR3 sequence: CSVNPGTSGRAETQYF. In nucleotides, the CDR3 is TGCAGCGTTAACCCCGGGACTAGCGGGAGGGCCGAGACCCAGTACTTC.

This chain connects TRBV5-1 to TRBJ2-1; D perhaps matches TRBD1 (6 bases). CDR1 SGHRS and CDR2 YFSETQ come from the germline V gene. V lost 0 bases and J lost 2, with 12 bases in between. CDR3 length: 16 amino acids. The CDR3 loop reads CASSLGQGTPYNEQFF. The CDR3 DNA reads TGCGCCAGCAGCTTGGGTCAGGGGACCCCCTACAATGAGCAGTTCTTC.

This sequence joins TRBV5-1 and TRBJ1-1; D is ambiguous. Germline-derived CDR1 and CDR2 are SGHRS and YFSETQ. The V end lost 3 bases, the J end lost 4 bases, and 16 bases lay between the germline ends. The CDR3 has 15 amino acids. In nucleotides, the CDR3 is TGCGCCAGCAGCTCCGAGGGAATAAAGGGCACTGAAGCTTTCTTT. As protein: CASSSEGIKGTEAFF.

This clone was picked up one time. The J gene is TRBJ2-5, the V gene TRBV5-6; TRBD2 matches at 7 bases. CDR1 is SGHDT and CDR2 is YYEEEE in the germline V gene. V shed 0 bases and J 13 bases; nucleotides not matched to a gene: 9. This CDR3 contains 13 residues. The CDR3 DNA follows: TGTGCCAGCAGCTTGGAAAGACTAGCTGTTCCGTACTTC. This codes for CASSLERLAVPYF.

In this sample, this clone turned up once. V usage is TRBV6-4 and J usage is TRBJ2-2; 8 bases match TRBD2. Germline V gene sequence: CDR1 MRHNA, CDR2 SNTAGT. The CDR3 has 15 amino acids. Trimming removed 6 bases from V and 6 bases from J; junction bases left unmatched: 9. The CDR3 DNA reads as TGTGCCAGCAGCGGGACTAGAGGCGGGGCCGGGGAGCTGTTTTTT. Amino acid sequence: CASSGTRGGAGELFF.

This sequence joins TRBV18 and TRBJ1-1; 9 nucleotides agree with TRBD1. The CDR3 extends over 14 amino acids. Germline values: CDR1 KGHSH, CDR2 LQKENI. V dropped 3 bases and J dropped 6; count of bases not matched to a gene: 5. CDR3: CASSPGQGLSEAFF. The CDR3 region has the DNA TGTGCCAGCTCACCGGGACAGGGATTGTCTGAAGCTTTCTTT.

The rearrangement links TRBV28 to TRBJ2-7, with D tentatively TRBD2 (5 bases). The CDR3 consists of 14 residues. Looked up from germline, CDR1 is MDHEN and CDR2 is SYDVKM. Trimming cost V 1 base and J 0 bases, with 7 bases left between them. CDR3 coding DNA: TGTGCCAGCAGTTTATCGGGAAACTCCTACGAGCAGTACTTC. Translating gives CASSLSGNSYEQYF.

The rearrangement uses TRBV15 and TRBJ1-2; the D gene is possibly TRBD1 (5 bases). This CDR3 has 14 amino acids. Trimming stripped 0 bases from V and 7 bases from J, with 12 bases between. In germline, CDR1 is LNHNV, CDR2 YYDKDF (reference sequence). The CDR3 loop is CATSRDRGPGGYTF. DNA for the CDR3: TGTGCCACCAGCAGAGATAGGGGTCCTGGTGGCTACACCTTC.

The chain has TRBV19 and TRBJ1-5, with unresolved D. Germline-derived CDR1 and CDR2 are LNHDA and SQIVND (reference sequence). Trimming pared 5 bases from V and 11 bases from J, leaving 10 bases between. CDR3 length: 11 amino acids. CDR3 loop: CASSDYGAQHF. DNA of the CDR3: TGTGCCAGTAGTGACTACGGGGCCCAGCATTTT.

The chain couples TRBV20-1 to TRBJ1-1, with TRBD1 matching 8 bases. Losses at the gene ends were 3 bases for V and 0 bases for J; bases not matched to a gene: 3. CDR1 is DFQATT, CDR2 SNEGSKA, per germline (reference sequence). There are 14 residues in the CDR3. This chain's CDR3 is CSASRDRMNTEAFF. The CDR3 DNA reads TGCAGTGCTAGTAGGGACAGGATGAACACTGAAGCTTTCTTT.

The chain couples TRBV5-6 to TRBJ1-2, with D maybe TRBD1 (5 bases). The CDR3 is made up of 12 amino acids. Trimming shortened V by 0 bases and J by 8 bases, and 8 bases separated the two germline ends. The germline V gene encodes CDR1 SGHDT and CDR2 YYEEEE. CDR3 DNA: TGTGCCAGCAGCTTGGCGTGGGGCGGCTACACCTTC. This gives the protein CASSLAWGGYTF.

The genes are TRBV5-8 and TRBJ1-2, with 7 bases identical to TRBD1. The CDR3 loop spans 13 amino acids. Germline V gene lookup returns CDR1 SGHTS and CDR2 YDEGEE. After removal of 9 bases from V and 4 bases from J, the junction contained 9 bases not matched to a gene. In DNA form, the CDR3 reads TGTGCCATCAGGGACAGTGGATTCTATGGCTACACCTTC. Its protein is CAIRDSGFYGYTF. Variable domain in full (rest from reference TRBV5-8 and TRBJ1-2): EAGVTQSPTHLIKTRGQQATLRCSPISGHTSVYWYQQALGLGLQFLLWYDEGEERNRGNFPPRFSGRQFPNYSSELNVNALELEDSALYLCAIRDSGFYGYTFGSGTRLTVV.

This clone was recorded a few times. The V gene is TRBV27, the J gene TRBJ2-1; D is unresolved. The V gene's germline CDR1 is MNHEY and CDR2 SMNVEV (reference sequence). Trimming pared 10 bases from V and 7 bases from J, leaving 14 bases between. The CDR3 spans 12 residues. This CDR3 reads CATISAGNEQFF. DNA of the CDR3: TGTGCCACTATATCCGCAGGAAATGAGCAGTTCTTC.

The gene calls are TRBV21-1 and TRBJ2-7; TRBD2, the table's D call, was not compared with the DNA. TRBV21-1 is labeled a pseudogene. This CDR3 has 15 amino acids. The CDR3 reads CASSKPGSPSYEQYF. The CDR3, as DNA: TGTGCCAGCAGCAAACCCGGGAGCCCTTCCTACGAGCAGTACTTC.

The rearrangement uses TRBV5-4 and TRBJ2-3; possible D gene TRBD1, 7 bases. Germline CDR1 and CDR2: SGHNT and YYREEE (reference sequence). V was trimmed by 1 base and J by 3 bases, leaving 12 bases between them. The CDR3 loop spans 15 amino acids. This CDR3 is CASSLYAGGTDTQYF. The CDR3 nucleotides are TGTGCCAGCAGCTTGTATGCAGGGGGGACAGATACGCAGTATTTT.

V usage is TRBV24-1 and J usage is TRBJ1-5; TRBD1 might be the D (5 bases). CDR1 is KGHDR, CDR2 SFDVKD, per germline. The CDR3 spans 15 residues. Deletions cut 2 bases from V and 5 bases from J, with 12 bases between. The CDR3 here is CATSDSARVDQPQHF. The DNA for the CDR3 is TGTGCCACCAGTGATTCCGCCAGGGTGGATCAGCCCCAGCATTTT.